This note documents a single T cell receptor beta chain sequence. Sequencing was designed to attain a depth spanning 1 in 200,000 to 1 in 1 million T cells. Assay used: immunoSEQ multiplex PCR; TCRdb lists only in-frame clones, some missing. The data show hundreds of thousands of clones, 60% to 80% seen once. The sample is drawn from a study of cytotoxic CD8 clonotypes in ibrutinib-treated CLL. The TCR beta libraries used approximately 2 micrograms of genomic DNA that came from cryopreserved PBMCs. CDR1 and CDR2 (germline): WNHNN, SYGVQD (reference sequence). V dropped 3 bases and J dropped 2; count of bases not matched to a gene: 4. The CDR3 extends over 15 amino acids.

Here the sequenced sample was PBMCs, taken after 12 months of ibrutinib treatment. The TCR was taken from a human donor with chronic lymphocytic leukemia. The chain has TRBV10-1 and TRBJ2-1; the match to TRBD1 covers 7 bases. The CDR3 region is CASSDTGTAYNEQFF. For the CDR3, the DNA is TGCGCCAGCAGTGATACCGGGACAGCCTACAATGAGCAGTTCTTC.